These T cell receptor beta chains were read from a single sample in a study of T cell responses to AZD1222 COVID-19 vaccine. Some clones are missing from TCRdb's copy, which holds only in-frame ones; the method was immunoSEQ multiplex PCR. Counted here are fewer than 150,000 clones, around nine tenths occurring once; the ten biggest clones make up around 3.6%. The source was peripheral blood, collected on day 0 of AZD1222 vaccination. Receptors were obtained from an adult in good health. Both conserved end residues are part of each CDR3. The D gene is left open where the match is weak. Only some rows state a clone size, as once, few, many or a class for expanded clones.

CDR3: CASRPQASNQPQHF
DNA: TGTGCCAGCAGACCACAGGCAAGCAATCAGCCCCAGCATTTT
V: TRBV27
length: 14
D: -
size: -
J: TRBJ1-5

CDR3: CASSVGGSGATGETQYF
DNA: TGTGCCAGCAGCGTAGGAGGTAGCGGGGCGACTGGGGAGACCCAGTACTTC
V: TRBV9
length: 17
D: TRBD2
size: -
J: TRBJ2-5

CDR3: CASSPEGNYGYTF
DNA: TGTGCCAGCAGCCCAGAGGGCAACTATGGCTACACCTTC
V: TRBV9
length: 13
D: -
size: -
J: TRBJ1-2

CDR3: CATKISGSLETQYF
DNA: TGTGCCACCAAGATTAGCGGGAGCCTCGAGACCCAGTACTTC
V: TRBV6-6
length: 14
D: TRBD2
size: -
J: TRBJ2-5

CDR3: CASGTGLATVQYF
DNA: TGTGCCAGCGGAACGGGACTAGCTACGGTGCAGTACTTC
V: TRBV27
length: 13
D: TRBD2
size: -
J: TRBJ2-7

CDR3: CATSDLHSPGSPLHF
DNA: TGTGCCACCAGTGATTTGCACAGCCCGGGTTCACCCCTCCACTTT
V: TRBV24-1
length: 15
D: -
size: -
J: TRBJ1-6

CDR3: CASSQVVAGYPSYEQYF
DNA: TGCGCCAGCAGCCAAGTCGTAGCGGGCTATCCCTCCTACGAGCAGTACTTC
V: TRBV4-1
length: 17
D: TRBD2
size: -
J: TRBJ2-7

CDR3: CASSLGLAGVNEQFF
DNA: TGCGCCAGCAGCTTGGGACTAGCGGGAGTGAATGAGCAGTTCTTC
V: TRBV5-1
length: 15
D: TRBD2
size: -
J: TRBJ2-1

CDR3: CAISSRTSGDLLYNEQFF
DNA: TGTGCCATCAGTTCTAGGACTAGCGGGGATCTACTCTACAATGAGCAGTTCTTC
V: TRBV10-3
length: 18
D: TRBD2
size: -
J: TRBJ2-1

CDR3: CASRLNTGQYTGELFF
DNA: TGTGCCAGCAGGTTAAATACGGGACAGTACACCGGGGAGCTGTTTTTT
V: TRBV7-8
length: 16
D: TRBD1
size: once
J: TRBJ2-2

CDR3: CSVTSGQIYEQYF
DNA: TGCAGCGTTACCTCGGGACAGATCTACGAGCAGTACTTC
V: TRBV29-1
length: 13
D: TRBD1
size: -
J: TRBJ2-7

CDR3: CASSDDRDGGYTF
DNA: TGTGCCAGCAGTGATGACAGGGATGGTGGCTACACCTTC
V: TRBV6-4
length: 13
D: TRBD1
size: -
J: TRBJ1-2

CDR3: CASSPTSRASRSYGYTF
DNA: TGTGCCAGCAGCCCAACCTCTCGGGCATCAAGGTCCTATGGCTACACCTTC
V: TRBV7-2
length: 17
D: -
size: -
J: TRBJ1-2

CDR3: CASSRTVWAVNEKLFF
DNA: TGCGCCAGCAGCCGGACAGTATGGGCTGTAAATGAAAAACTGTTTTTT
V: TRBV4-3
length: 16
D: -
size: -
J: TRBJ1-4

CDR3: CASSSGRRANTEAFF
DNA: TGTGCCAGCAGTTCCGGACGGAGGGCGAACACTGAAGCTTTCTTT
V: TRBV6-2/TRBV6-3
length: 15
D: -
size: -
J: TRBJ1-1

CDR3: CASRRGGQPTSTDTQYF
DNA: TGTGCCAGCAGGCGGGGGGGCCAACCAACTAGCACAGATACGCAGTATTTT
V: TRBV11-2
length: 17
D: TRBD2
size: -
J: TRBJ2-3

CDR3: CASSDSTGAGYTF
DNA: TGTGCCAGCAGTGACTCGACGGGGGCTGGCTACACCTTC
V: TRBV6-4
length: 13
D: -
size: -
J: TRBJ1-2

CDR3: CASSVERTSREQFF
DNA: TGTGCCAGCAGCGTAGAAAGGACTAGCCGTGAGCAGTTCTTC
V: TRBV9
length: 14
D: TRBD2
size: -
J: TRBJ2-1

CDR3: CASSYSDGIDSYEQYF
DNA: TGTGCCAGCAGTTACTCGGACGGGATTGACTCCTACGAGCAGTACTTC
V: TRBV6-5
length: 16
D: -
size: -
J: TRBJ2-7

CDR3: CASSSGTGYNSPLHF
DNA: TGTGCCAGCTCCTCCGGGACAGGATATAATTCACCCCTCCACTTT
V: TRBV18
length: 15
D: TRBD1
size: once
J: TRBJ1-6

CDR3: CASSIEGGDGEKLFF
DNA: TGTGCCAGCAGCATCGAAGGGGGCGATGGTGAAAAACTGTTTTTT
V: TRBV7-8
length: 15
D: TRBD1
size: -
J: TRBJ1-4

CDR3: CASSEEGQGRMWNSPLHF
DNA: TGCGCCAGCAGCGAGGAGGGACAGGGAAGGATGTGGAATTCACCCCTCCACTTT
V: TRBV5-1
length: 18
D: TRBD1
size: -
J: TRBJ1-6

CDR3: CASSQRGAGATDTQYF
DNA: TGCGCCAGCAGCCAAAGAGGAGCGGGGGCCACAGATACGCAGTATTTT
V: TRBV4-1
length: 16
D: TRBD2
size: -
J: TRBJ2-3